This T cell receptor (beta chain) derives from a study of immune heterogeneity within non-small cell lung tumors. Multiplex PCR with 32 V and 13 J primers amplified TCR beta CDR3. TCRdb processed the multiplex PCR reads anew with MiXCR; each CDR3 protein has one entry. The data hold 20,000 to 25,000 distinct CDR3 sequences, with 25% to 35% observed a single time. Points on this clonotype: Antigen: not known.

Study-level findings and limits: Patients largely differed in their high-frequency T-cell receptor beta clonotypes. The study found identical dominant CDR3 beta clonotypes recurring across tumor sites within a patient, alongside site-unique high-frequency clones.

The template for each sample was 600 ng of genomic DNA, which had been extracted from bulk tumor tissue. Several spatially distant biopsies were obtained per primary tumor intraoperatively. Patients with untreated, newly diagnosed non-small cell lung cancer underwent curative surgery. V gave up 0 bases and J gave up 3 bases, with 19 bases separating them. The CDR3 covers 18 residues. Germline loops: CDR1 SGDLS, CDR2 YYNGEE. The V gene is TRBV9, the J gene TRBJ1-3; D is perhaps TRBD1 (6 bases). Sequenced: lung tumor tissue. This receptor was obtained from a man in his forties or fifties with non-small cell lung cancer. The CDR3 bases are TGTGCCAGCAGCGTAGGTCCCCCCAGGGGCGGATTTGGAAACACCATATATTTT. Protein sequence: CASSVGPPRGGFGNTIYF.